One sample yielded the 18 T cell receptor beta chains listed below, sequenced in a study of shared clonotypes between healthy human individuals. The table came from immunoSEQ multiplex PCR; TCRdb's copy has only in-frame clones and leaves some out. The table shows 2 million to 2.5 million clones, with over 85% occurring only once. The sample consisted of naive CD4+ T cells from PBMCs. Subset denoted: CD45RA+ positively selected. Every receptor here comes from a man aged 18-30 years in good health. Some clones in this sample may be carry-over from other donors' samples.

CDR3 nucleotide sequence: TGTGCCAGCAGCCAACGACAGGGTAGGGATGGCTACACCTTC. Protein sequence: CASSQRQGRDGYTF. This rearrangement joins TRBV5-4 to TRBJ1-2; 7 bases are a match to TRBD1. From germline, CDR1 is SGHNT and CDR2 YYREEE (reference sequence). V was clipped by 4 bases and J by 6 bases; unmatched bases: 9. The CDR3 sequence is 14 residues long.

This clone occurred once. The chain combines TRBV10-3 with TRBJ2-5; D gene uncertain. The CDR3 spans 13 residues. The germline V and J ends were trimmed by 8 bases and 4 bases, with 14 bases remaining between them. In germline, CDR1 is ENHRY, CDR2 SYGVKD. The CDR3, as DNA: TGTGCCATCGGCCCTCTGGGTCGAGAGACCCAGTACTTC. As protein: CAIGPLGRETQYF.

V usage is TRBV6-5 and J usage is TRBJ2-3; tentative D call: TRBD2 (6 bases). The CDR3 length is 16 residues. In germline, CDR1 is MNHEY, CDR2 SVGAGI. Trimming took 0 bases from V and 4 from J, leaving 14 bases between them. CDR3 nucleotide sequence: TGTGCCAGCAGTTACTCGGCCGGGAGAGGTTCAGATACGCAGTATTTT. The encoded protein is CASSYSAGRGSDTQYF.

This chain's CDR3 is CASSTTLDGNTIYF. CDR3 bases: TGTGCCAGCAGCACTACCTTGGACGGAAACACCATATATTTT. The V gene is TRBV28, the J gene TRBJ1-3; D remains ambiguous. Germline CDR1 MDHEN, CDR2 SYDVKM. The CDR3 has 14 residues. The V and J ends lost 6 bases and 4 bases respectively, with 13 bases between them.

The rearrangement uses TRBV25-1 and TRBJ1-5, with TRBD1 as a possible D gene (5 bases). This CDR3 is 14 amino acids long. V shed 3 bases and J shed 3 bases, with 9 bases lying between them. CDR1 and CDR2 from the germline V gene are MGHDK and SYGVNS. The CDR3 DNA reads TGTGCCAGCAGTGAGACAGCGTCCAATCAGCCCCAGCATTTT. It encodes CASSETASNQPQHF.

This chain connects TRBV5-1 to TRBJ2-1; D possibly corresponds to TRBD1 (6 bases). The V gene's germline CDR1 is SGHRS and CDR2 YFSETQ. Deletions cut 2 bases from V and 8 bases from J, with 11 bases between. The CDR3 contains 13 residues. CDR3 sequence: CASSLQGGHEQFF. The CDR3 DNA reads TGCGCCAGCAGCTTACAGGGTGGCCATGAGCAGTTCTTC.

This clone was detected only a few times. The genes are TRBV25-1 and TRBJ1-3; 9 bases map to TRBD1. The CDR3 has 15 residues. Germline assignment: CDR1 MGHDK and CDR2 SYGVNS. Trimming at V came to 3 bases and at J to 4 bases, leaving 4 bases not matched to a gene. DNA of the CDR3: TGTGCCAGCAGTGATGCCGGGACAGGGGGAAACACCATATATTTT. Translating it yields CASSDAGTGGNTIYF.

The V gene is TRBV10-3, the J gene TRBJ2-1; TRBD1 matches at 7 bases. Germline V gene sequence: CDR1 ENHRY, CDR2 SYGVKD. The CDR3 totals 14 residues. Trimming removed 6 bases from V and 9 bases from J; junction bases left unmatched: 11. CDR3 loop: CAISSQQGNTEQFF. The CDR3 DNA reads as TGTGCCATCAGCTCCCAACAGGGGAATACTGAGCAGTTCTTC.

The chain employs TRBV5-1 and TRBJ2-6, with TRBD1 matching 7 bases. Looked up from germline, CDR1 is SGHRS and CDR2 is YFSETQ. This CDR3 region has 15 residues. Losses at the gene ends were 7 bases for V and 4 bases for J; bases not matched to a gene: 8. CDR3 loop: CASDQTGVGANVLTF. For the CDR3, the DNA is TGCGCCAGCGACCAAACAGGGGTCGGGGCCAACGTCCTGACTTTC.

The V and J genes are TRBV10-3 and TRBJ2-3, with unresolved D. The CDR3 is 13 residues long. Germline V lookup: CDR1 ENHRY, CDR2 SYGVKD. The ends were cut back, 4 bases at V and 3 bases at J, with 8 bases in the middle. CDR3 residues: CAISVPRTDTQYF. CDR3 nucleotides: TGTGCCATCAGTGTCCCCCGGACAGATACGCAGTATTTT.

Remarks on this clone: The sample has other DNA sequences that encode this CDR3 too. J is TRBJ2-7 and V is TRBV7-3; no firm D call. The CDR3 runs to 13 residues. From germline, CDR1 is SGHTA and CDR2 FQGTGA. V lost 1 base, J lost 7 bases, and 11 bases lay in between. CDR3 region: CASSLKTGGEQYF. The CDR3 bases are TGTGCCAGCAGCTTAAAAACGGGTGGGGAGCAGTACTTC.

A note on this clone: This sample includes further DNA sequences coding for the same CDR3. CDR3 residues: CASSLGQGSTDTQYF. In DNA form, the CDR3 reads TGTGCCAGCAGCCTTGGACAGGGAAGCACAGATACGCAGTATTTT. V usage is TRBV7-9 and J usage is TRBJ2-3; 8 nucleotides match TRBD1. Unmatched junction bases numbered 4, after V lost 5 bases and J lost 0 bases. The CDR3 has 15 residues. Germline V gene lookup returns CDR1 SEHNR and CDR2 FQNEAQ (reference sequence).

This clone was seen just once. The CDR3 sequence: CASTPLGLYYEQYF. The CDR3 bases are TGTGCCAGCACCCCACTGGGACTTTACTACGAGCAGTACTTC. The gene calls are TRBV28 and TRBJ2-7; TRBD2 might be the D (6 bases). Trimming cost V 7 bases and J 3 bases, with 16 bases left between them. The CDR3 length is 14 residues. The germline CDR1 and CDR2 sequences are MDHEN and SYDVKM.

This chain uses TRBV5-1 with TRBJ2-7; D is perhaps TRBD2 (5 bases). The CDR3 is 13 residues long. V lost 3 bases and J lost 2, with 9 bases in between. Per the germline V gene, CDR1 is SGHRS and CDR2 is YFSETQ. Here the CDR3 reads CASSWASPYEQYF. In DNA, the CDR3 is TGCGCCAGCAGCTGGGCTAGCCCCTACGAGCAGTACTTC.

The CDR3 spells CASSPPGLAGGDEQYF. CDR3 coding DNA: TGTGCCAGCAGTCCGCCGGGACTAGCGGGGGGGGACGAGCAGTACTTC. V and J are TRBV11-2 and TRBJ2-7, with TRBD2 identical over 16 bases. The J segment lost 5 bases and the V segment lost 6 bases, leaving 7 bases of the junction unmatched. The germline CDR1 and CDR2 sequences are SGHAT and FQNNGV. CDR3 length equals 16 residues.

The V call is TRBV4-1, the J call TRBJ1-1, with D unresolved. The germline V gene encodes CDR1 MGHRA and CDR2 YSYEKL. CDR3 length equals 18 residues. The V gene lost 0 bases and the J gene lost 1 base, with 18 bases spanning the gap. The CDR3 DNA follows: TGCGCCAGCAGCCAAGATCCCCCTGGGAGGGCACGGAACACTGAAGCTTTCTTT. It specifies CASSQDPPGRARNTEAFF.

The V call is TRBV4-1, the J call TRBJ2-1; TRBD2 agrees at 7 bases. CDR1 and CDR2 from the germline V gene are MGHRA and YSYEKL. V shed 1 base, J shed 15 bases, and the junction held 15 bases outside the gene matches. The CDR3 runs to 15 residues. The CDR3 reads CASSQGTLGTNGWFF. In DNA, the CDR3 is TGCGCCAGCAGCCAAGGGACACTCGGGACTAACGGGTGGTTCTTC.

CDR3 coding DNA: TGCGCCAGCAGCCCGGGGACCCTTACCCACGAGCAGTACTTC. It translates to CASSPGTLTHEQYF. J is TRBJ2-7 and V is TRBV5-1; D is tentatively TRBD1 or TRBD2 (5 bases each). The germline V and J ends were trimmed by 4 bases and 5 bases, with 16 bases remaining between them. The CDR3 is 14 residues long. CDR1 and CDR2 from the germline V gene are SGHRS and YFSETQ.